The sequence of this TCR beta chain was determined in a study of cytomegalovirus exposure and HLA in healthy donors (dated by TCRdb to 2015 to 2018). Broadly, across the study: In an earlier analysis of around 540 of the donors, approximately 300 Gb of sequence data and 120 million or so unique TCR beta sequences from about 179 million T cells were reported. About 300 gigabases of sequencing data and tens of millions of unique TCR sequences were included in an early release covering about 600 HLA-typed donors. Of the approximately 400 genotyped donors, less than 90% were placed in the genetic ancestry cluster associated with self-reported Caucasian donors. The study aimed to test whether cataloging public T cell receptors could reveal signatures of past pathogen exposure. The study used immunosequencing to profile the T cell repertoires of some 600 subjects and linked those repertoires to cytomegalovirus serostatus. In addition to the first cohort of 650 to 750 subjects, a separate validation cohort of about 120 different subjects was used. High-throughput TCR immunosequencing, statistical association of individual TCRs with disease status, and machine learning were combined to predict cytomegalovirus infection status. A later analysis re-examined previously published TCR beta repertoires from hundreds of donors and added high-resolution HLA genotyping to investigate patterns of TCR occurrence. Rather than drawing on any new phenotypic data, the later analysis identified candidate immune exposures from TCR beta sequences and the way those sequences occurred across donors. An earlier analysis of several hundred of the donors used high-throughput TCR beta sequencing to judge whether each TCR beta V gene segment behaved as functional or pseudogenic. Donor age, sex, ethnicity and CMV serostatus were collected together with the repertoire data. In a later genetic analysis, genome-wide SNP genotypes for about 65% of the roughly 670 donors were used, and that subset was treated as a discovery cohort. Every discovery cohort repertoire had been produced on one sequencing platform. Both class I and class II loci were covered by HLA typing, at four-digit resolution. The number of typed donors differed by locus: roughly 629-640 for A, B, C, DRB1 and DQB1; approximately 530 for DQA1; 606 for DPA1; and roughly 490 for DPB1. Because of strong linkage in the cohort, four or five DR-DQ haplotypes were treated as single units for association and clustering. Among about 410 genotyped donors of the cohort, an average of approximately 220,000 unique TCR beta nucleotide sequences was sequenced per donor, of which 15% to 20% were non-productive.

Study-wide conclusions, independent of this receptor: Linkage disequilibrium might explain the correlated functional status among segregating V segments, but an unknown experimental factor could not be ruled out. A further reported finding was that TCR beta sequences accurately predicted the HLA-A and HLA-B alleles for most subjects in the first cohort. A later analysis found that TCR association rates varied across HLA loci, with DRB1 alleles showing the most associated TCRs and HLA-C alleles the fewest. The classifier was reported to diagnose cytomegalovirus status with high specificity and sensitivity in both the original cohort and the validation cohort. An earlier analysis of approximately 500 of the donors showed that most TCR beta V segments appeared in productive rearrangements either about 87% or about 30% of the time, which broadly matched IMGT annotations. Compared with equally common non-associated chains, HLA-associated TCR beta chains in a later analysis were more clonally expanded and had lower generation probabilities. Sequencing depth was assumed to be roughly uniform across donors in the presence/absence analyses, though that assumption may not hold. In a later genetic analysis, a missense DCLRE1C variant was associated with V-gene and J-gene trimming of TCR beta chains, and the association was replicated in an independent cohort. A later analysis reported that several top co-occurrence clusters appeared linked to parvovirus B19, influenza, CMV and Epstein-Barr virus. In vitro tests confirmed that a few of the cytomegalovirus-associated TCR beta chains recognize cytomegalovirus antigens. Only TCR beta chains were sequenced in this cohort, and the absence of alpha or paired-chain data limited detectable features. The earlier analysis of a few hundred of the donors excluded some 16 rarely observed V segments, including chromosome 9 orphons, because counts were too low. The authors suggested that the approach could potentially be extended to other disease states and immunological phenotypes. A later analysis found that most CMV-associated TCR beta chains appeared HLA-restricted, with HLA associations seemingly driven largely by CMV exposure. Assigning TCR associations to individual alleles was difficult when HLA alleles, especially DR and DQ, strongly co-occurred. Because the 87-base-pair reads could not distinguish some IMGT-functional V segments, including TRBV6-2 and TRBV6-3, those segments were excluded. Compared with the roughly 700-donor mean, donors in an Asian-associated ancestry cluster had fewer N-insertions in productive TCRs, according to a later genetic analysis. CMV serostatus was the only immune exposure information available for the cohort. Across donors, most TCR sequences were observed very rarely, whereas some public TCRs were present in many individuals. The study listed 164 TCR beta chains as associated with cytomegalovirus. Because HLA typing was missing for some donors at each locus, association tests included only the typed subset. The sequencing pipeline was judged likely to have produced a cluster of highly shared sequence variants as a technical artifact. Specific HLA alleles were associated with roughly 16,000 TCR beta sequences at a false discovery rate of 0.05 in a later analysis.

Remarks on this clone: No cognate antigen has been identified for it. No much larger clonotype is one base removed from it; base qualities were not supplied.

The cohort comprised fewer than 700 healthy bone marrow donors. All cohort members were sampled while nominally healthy, although unrecorded immune exposures were likely present. The donor tested CMV seropositive, placing the donor among the 289 seropositive members of the cohort. A peripheral blood sample was collected from each donor, and TCR beta sequencing was performed on peripheral blood mononuclear cells. The Qiagen DNeasy Blood Extraction Kit was used to extract genomic DNA from the blood cell samples. Library construction relied on the immunoSEQ multiplex PCR assay. A mixture of 60 forward primers for TCR Vbeta segments and 13 reverse primers for TCR Jbeta segments was used in the multiplex PCR. The CDR3 region of rearranged TCR beta genes was amplified from genomic DNA by a multiplex PCR assay. The amplified TCR beta libraries were sequenced on the Illumina HiSeq System as 87-base-pair reads. Processing in the source paper ran as follows. A later analysis counted tens of millions of unique TCR beta chains across the 700 or so repertoires, and 10 million to 12 million of these chains were shared by at least two donors. Raw reads were error-corrected and collapsed into unique sequences with a nearest-neighbor algorithm that merged closely related sequences to remove PCR and sequencing errors. Alignment of CDR3 sequences to IMGT reference sequences was used to assign V, D and J gene segments. For a sequence to be retained, a match of at least six nucleotides to both a V gene segment and a J gene segment was required. Rearrangements were classified as productive when the CDR3 lacked stop codons and remained in frame with V and J, and all other rearrangements were classified as non-productive. CDR3 was defined by IMGT convention, running from the second conserved V-encoded cysteine to the conserved J-encoded phenylalanine. In an earlier analysis of around 600 of the donors, sequences lacking an unambiguous match to a single V gene segment were excluded. An earlier analysis of over 450 of the donors classified V segments as functional when productive rearrangements were above 56.7% and as segregating when the standard deviation between donors was above 5%. To diagnose cytomegalovirus status from the catalog of TCR beta chain sequences, a statistical classification framework was built. In a later analysis, V and J genes were assigned by comparing TCR nucleotide sequences against IMGT/GENE-DB human TR gene sequences. The TCRdist pipeline was used in a later analysis to assign CDR3 sequences and most-parsimonious VDJ recombination scenarios. In a later analysis, every TCR beta chain was defined by the combination of its CDR3 amino acid sequence and its V-gene family, and reads without a unique V-gene family were dropped. In a later analysis, around 650 highly shared, low-generation-probability nucleotide sequences were removed to address suspected cross-contamination and a sequencing artifact. In a later analysis, a clonal expansion index for each public chain was calculated from normalized within-repertoire ranks of inferred template counts. In a later analysis, generation probabilities were computed with a VDJ recombination model fitted to out-of-frame rearrangements, and the resulting probabilities were checked against IGoR. In a later analysis, TCR-TCR, TCR-HLA and TCR-CMV co-occurrence was scored with hypergeometric tests, and a repertoire-size bias correction was applied to TCR pairs. To estimate false discovery rates, a later analysis permuted the HLA or CMV assignments 20 times. A later analysis grouped co-occurring TCRs with DBSCAN, adding TCRdist sequence similarity when clustering within HLA-allele-positive subsets. Repertoires with fewer than 30,000 or more than 120,000 public chains, plus five repertoires with anomalous nucleotide sharing, were excluded from co-occurrence clustering. TCRdb's version of the immuneACCESS table is confined to in-frame rearrangements and falls short of the full clone set. An unresolved V gene accounts for under half of the shortfall where checked; the remainder is of unknown origin. From that table come the V and J calls and clone size; the DNA was used to work out D and trimming. This sample has approximately 150,000 clones in its table, and 80% to 90% of those were observed once. The top ten constitute 3.5% to 5.5% of the sample.

At the junction V is shortened by 1 base and J by 0 bases, with 14 bases in between. The CDR3 starts with the cysteine, ends with the phenylalanine, and has 17 residues. Only CDR3 DNA remains: 51 bases, in frame from the first base. CDR1 and CDR2 were assigned from the germline V gene as KGHSH and LQKENI. Sequenced sample: PBMCs. The rearrangement joined TRBV18 to TRBJ2-3; 6 matching bases give a weak D call of TRBD2. The clonotype comes from a woman aged 40 to 55 in good health and CMV-seropositive. DNA sequence: TGTGCCAGCTCACCACTTCCGGGAGTGCGTAGCACAGATACGCAGTATTTT. Its protein is CASSPLPGVRSTDTQYF.